Listed below are T cell receptor beta chains from one sample, sequenced in a study of CD8 T cells in ankylosing spondylitis. Each CDR3 protein is one row after TCRdb ran MiXCR on the 5' RACE reads. The sample has some 840,000 distinct CDR3 sequences, about 11% seen once; the top ten hold around 0.51%. The sequencing sample was made of blood, either unsorted or a sorted T cell fraction (not recorded which). These receptors all stem from a male donor with ankylosing spondylitis. Both conserved end residues are part of each CDR3. Each record gives: V gene, CDR3 protein.

>TRBV20-1
CSAAGNPISTDTQYF
>TRBV13
CASSFAGPDTQYF
>TRBV5-1
CASKPGQGDTEAFF
>TRBV10-3
CAISDPLRGQGDTEAFF
>TRBV5-4
CASSLEAGYNYGYTF
>TRBV20-1
CSASMGGTEAFF
>TRBV10-2
CASSDGWGPGELFF
>TRBV9
CASSVTGSNTEAFF
>TRBV7-2
CASSSKTRYEQYF
>TRBV5-1
CASSRSGQDGYTF
>TRBV12-3/TRBV12-4
CASRTTPFQDTGELFF
>TRBV11-3
CASSPLKPHPYGYTF
>TRBV7-8
CASARGGPYNSPLHF
>TRBV28
CASSQLTPLNTEAFF
>TRBV9
CASSVDLQGNSPLHF
>TRBV28
CASTFEGGGINEQFF
>TRBV28
CASRGESNQPQHF
>TRBV20-1
CSAREIQRAPDTQYF
>TRBV29-1
CSVSGSTKTQYF
>TRBV5-1
CASSFTPNQDLYNEQFF
>TRBV15
CATSRPLGGGAGETQYF
>TRBV12-3/TRBV12-4
CASSLRGRVNQPQHF
>TRBV29-1
CSVGGEGGWEETQYF
>TRBV20-1
CSASLSGLYEQYF
>TRBV5-1
CASSLELWGSYNEQFF
>TRBV18
CASSPRSAASTDTQYF
>TRBV5-6
CASSPPGSFEQFF
>TRBV27
CASWGLAGGSIYNEQFF
>TRBV29-1
CSAREDRETQYF
>TRBV7-3
CASSLIGGLAGDEQYF
>TRBV20-1
CSEAGSSRGTEAFF
>TRBV4-3
CASSHRTGADEQYF
>TRBV20-1
CSARRQTNEAFF
>TRBV5-1
CASSPGQVVGFYDYTF
>TRBV20-1
CSARVPAGEGETQYF
>TRBV20-1
CSARIAGVGETQYF
>TRBV7-9
CASSLTHEELFF
>TRBV20-1
CSASRDSQTEAFF
>TRBV12-3/TRBV12-4
CASSSRVYQPQHF
>TRBV5-8
CASSEDSSSGNTIYF
>TRBV24-1
CATSDPGLADVTDTQYF